Sequencing of this T cell receptor beta chain was carried out in a study of cytomegalovirus exposure and HLA in healthy donors. Study observations and caveats: For most TCR beta V segments, an earlier analysis put the productive rate at about 87% or about 30% of the time. A later analysis reported that several of the most significant clusters appeared to be linked to common viral pathogens, among them Epstein-Barr virus. Generally TCR sequences proved uncommon, though certain public TCRs appeared in numerous donors.

60 Vbeta and 13 Jbeta primers were used in PCR. Profiling relied on immunoSEQ multiplex PCR, and the TCRdb table lists in-frame clones only, not all of them. The data contain a few hundred thousand clones, 80% to 95% of them singletons. The CDR3 is 17 amino acids. The V segment lost 0 bases and the J segment 2 bases; nucleotides outside the gene matches: 9. Germline V gene data show CDR1 as MGHRA and CDR2 as YSYEKL. Comments on this clone: Its antigen is unidentified.

The chain carries TRBV4-1 and TRBJ2-7, with 8 bases that match TRBD2. The sample consisted of PBMCs. This receptor was taken from a girl aged 2 to 10 in good health and CMV-seronegative. The CDR3 region is CASSQEGLAGNPYEQYF. CDR3 sequence (DNA): TGCGCCAGCAGCCAAGAGGGGTTAGCGGGAAACCCCTACGAGCAGTACTTC.